These 11 T cell receptor beta chains came from one sample sequenced in a study of blood T cell repertoires in COVID-19. The assay was immunoSEQ multiplex PCR, and TCRdb's table has in-frame clones only and misses some. The data contain 65,000 to 85,000 clones, 78% of them seen just once; the ten biggest clones take up less than 20%. Sample: peripheral blood. These TCRs come from a human donor in a cohort sampled during active COVID-19.

The gene calls are TRBV5-1 and TRBJ2-3; D is perhaps TRBD2 (5 bases). Between the trimmed V and J ends, which lost 0 bases and 0 bases, there was a span of 5 bases. Germline V gene data show CDR1 as SGHRS and CDR2 as YFSETQ. The CDR3 covers 14 residues. Written as DNA, the CDR3 is TGCGCCAGCAGCTTGGGCGGGAGCACAGATACGCAGTATTTT. Amino acid sequence: CASSLGGSTDTQYF. The entire variable domain, with the rest obtained from reference TRBV5-1 and TRBJ2-3, is as follows: KAGVTQTPRYLIKTRGQQVTLSCSPISGHRSVSWYQQTPGQGLQFLFEYFSETQRNKGNFPGRFSGRQFSNSRSEMNVSTLELGDSALYLCASSLGGSTDTQYFGPGTRLTVL.

The chain recombines TRBV7-2 with TRBJ1-5; weak D call: TRBD1 (6 bases). V shed 0 bases and J shed 0 bases, with 9 bases lying between them. From germline, CDR1 is SGHTA and CDR2 FQGNSA. This CDR3 region has 16 residues. CDR3 sequence (DNA): TGTGCCAGCAGCTTAGCTCAGGGACATAGCAATCAGCCCCAGCATTTT. Its protein is CASSLAQGHSNQPQHF. Together with reference TRBV7-2 and TRBJ1-5, the CDR3 gives the full variable domain: GAGVSQSPSNKVTEKGKDVELRCDPISGHTALYWYRQSLGQGLEFLIYFQGNSAPDKSGLPSDRFSAERTGGSVSTLTIQRTQQEDSAVYLCASSLAQGHSNQPQHFGDGTRLSIL.

The rearrangement links TRBV27 to TRBJ1-2, with D possibly being TRBD1 (5 bases). The CDR3 loop spans 14 amino acids. Trimming removed 3 bases at V and 4 bases at J, with 12 bases between. CDR1 MNHEY and CDR2 SMNVEV come from the germline V gene (reference sequence). CDR3 residues: CASSFSTGPYGYTF. The CDR3, as DNA: TGTGCCAGCAGTTTCTCTACAGGCCCCTATGGCTACACCTTC.

The V and J genes are TRBV30 and TRBJ2-7, with a tentative D call TRBD2 (5 bases). V dropped 5 bases and J dropped 4 bases, with 12 bases sitting between them. CDR1 GTSNPN and CDR2 SVGIG come from the germline V gene (reference sequence). The CDR3 spans 12 residues. CDR3 nucleotide sequence: TGTGCCTGGTCCTCGTCGGGGTACGAGCAGTACTTC. It codes for CAWSSSGYEQYF.

The V and J genes are TRBV4-1 and TRBJ2-1, with 10 nucleotides matching TRBD2. Germline assignment: CDR1 MGHRA and CDR2 YSYEKL. V lost 1 base, J lost 10 bases, and 13 bases stayed unmatched. The CDR3 is 17 residues long. The CDR3 sequence is CASSQAVAGGSASEQFF. CDR3 sequence (DNA): TGCGCCAGCAGCCAAGCCGTAGCGGGGGGCTCTGCGTCGGAGCAGTTCTTC.

This rearrangement joins TRBV30 to TRBJ2-3; no clear D. The ends were cut back, 0 bases at V and 2 bases at J, with 9 bases in the middle. CDR1 is GTSNPN and CDR2 is SVGIG in the germline V gene (reference sequence). The length of the CDR3 is 14 residues. In DNA form, the CDR3 reads TGTGCCTGGAGTGTAACGGGTTACACAGATACGCAGTATTTT. This translates into CAWSVTGYTDTQYF.

The chain recombines TRBV7-9 with TRBJ2-1, with TRBD2 matching 8 bases. Germline V gene lookup returns CDR1 SEHNR and CDR2 FQNEAQ (reference sequence). Germline trimming cut 1 base from V and 7 bases from J; bases unmatched to any gene: 3. CDR3 length: 14 residues. The CDR3 DNA follows: TGTGCCAGCAGCTTAGTAGCGGGAAGGAATGAGCAGTTCTTC. Translated: CASSLVAGRNEQFF. The full variable domain, completed using reference TRBV7-9 and TRBJ2-1, is DTGVSQNPRHKITKRGQNVTFRCDPISEHNRLYWYRQTLGQGPEFLTYFQNEAQLEKSRLLSDRFSAERPKGSFSTLEIQRTEQGDSAMYLCASSLVAGRNEQFFGPGTRLTVL.

J is TRBJ1-4 and V is TRBV7-9; possibly TRBD1 for D (5 bases). The CDR3 is 13 residues long. Trimming cost V 5 bases and J 8 bases, with 12 bases left between them. CDR1 and CDR2 from the germline V gene are SEHNR and FQNEAQ (reference sequence). The CDR3: CASSPGTSEKLFF. DNA for the CDR3: TGTGCCAGCAGCCCGGGGACTTCCGAAAAACTGTTTTTT.

This chain connects TRBV19 to TRBJ2-5, with 8 bases that match TRBD2. The V and J ends lost 5 bases and 5 bases, in that order; junction bases with no gene match: 10. This CDR3 is built from 15 residues. Per germline, CDR1 LNHDA and CDR2 SQIVND (reference sequence). As DNA, the CDR3 is TGTGCCAGTAGTCTGGGGCTAGCGGGTTGGGAGACCCAGTACTTC. This translates into CASSLGLAGWETQYF.

In its sample, this clone is medium-sized. The chain employs TRBV4-1 and TRBJ1-1; a weak D match, TRBD1 (5 bases). This CDR3 has 15 amino acids. Germline CDR1 is MGHRA and CDR2 is YSYEKL. V shed 6 bases and J shed 3 bases, with 17 bases lying between them. Here the CDR3 reads CASRFLGAADTEAFF. For the CDR3, the DNA is TGCGCCAGCAGATTCTTAGGGGCGGCGGACACTGAAGCTTTCTTT.

The genes are TRBV5-4 and TRBJ2-7, with 10 bases matching TRBD2. With V trimmed by 4 bases and J by 5 bases, 6 bases remained unmatched. CDR3 length: 14 amino acids. In germline, CDR1 is SGHNT, CDR2 YYREEE (reference sequence). CDR3 residues: CASSLAGADDEQYV. The DNA of the CDR3 is TGTGCCAGCAGCCTAGCGGGAGCGGATGACGAGCAGTACGTC.